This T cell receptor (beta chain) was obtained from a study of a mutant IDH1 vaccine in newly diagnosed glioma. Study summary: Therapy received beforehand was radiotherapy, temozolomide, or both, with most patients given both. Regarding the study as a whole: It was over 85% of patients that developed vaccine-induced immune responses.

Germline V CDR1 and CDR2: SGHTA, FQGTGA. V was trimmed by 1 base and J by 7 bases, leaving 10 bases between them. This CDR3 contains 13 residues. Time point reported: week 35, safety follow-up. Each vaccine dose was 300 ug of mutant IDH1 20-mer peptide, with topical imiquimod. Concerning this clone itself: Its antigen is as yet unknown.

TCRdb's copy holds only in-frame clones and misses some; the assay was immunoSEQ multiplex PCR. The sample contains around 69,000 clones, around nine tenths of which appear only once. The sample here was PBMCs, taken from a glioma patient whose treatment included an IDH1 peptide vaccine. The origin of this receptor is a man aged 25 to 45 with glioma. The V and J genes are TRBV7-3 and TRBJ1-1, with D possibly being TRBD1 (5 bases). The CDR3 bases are TGTGCCAGCAGCTTAAGCCTCGGACATGAAGCTTTCTTT. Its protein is CASSLSLGHEAFF.